These 25 T cell receptor beta chains were all obtained from the same sample, sequenced in a study of blood T cell repertoires in COVID-19. Sequencing was performed with immunoSEQ multiplex PCR; in TCRdb, only in-frame clones are kept and a portion is missing. The sample lists about 130,000 clones; about 77% were seen once. Specimen: peripheral blood. The origin of the receptors is a man older than 75 with acute or convalescent COVID-19.

The CDR3 region is CASSFGTSLNEQYF. CDR3 DNA: TGCGCCAGCAGCTTTGGGACTAGCTTAAACGAGCAGTACTTC. The J gene is TRBJ2-7, the V gene TRBV5-1; the match to TRBD2 covers 9 bases. The CDR3 sequence is 14 residues long. In germline, CDR1 is SGHRS, CDR2 YFSETQ. With 2 bases clipped from V and 5 bases from J, the junction kept 5 bases outside the gene matches.

The chain is built from TRBV2 and TRBJ1-6; 9 bases agree with TRBD1. The CDR3 contains 15 residues. CDR1 and CDR2 from the germline V gene are SNHLY and FYNNEI. Germline trimming cut 5 bases from V and 5 bases from J; bases unmatched to any gene: 4. This chain's CDR3 is CASSHDRGDNSPLHF. Written as DNA, the CDR3 is TGTGCCAGCAGTCACGACAGGGGGGATAATTCACCCCTCCACTTT.

The chain uses TRBV6-5 and TRBJ1-2, with 8 bases identical to TRBD1. V shed 6 bases, J shed 14 bases, and the junction held 8 bases outside the gene matches. The CDR3 length is 11 residues. The germline V gene has CDR1 MNHEY and CDR2 SVGAGI. Written as DNA, the CDR3 is TGTGCCAGCAGCAGGGGGCGGGACGTTACCTTC. It is translated as CASSRGRDVTF.

The rearrangement uses TRBV5-4 and TRBJ2-5; 7 bases are a match to TRBD1. This CDR3 is 14 amino acids long. Per germline, CDR1 SGHNT and CDR2 YYREEE (reference sequence). Germline trimming cut 4 bases from V and 4 bases from J; bases unmatched to any gene: 7. Here the CDR3 DNA reads TGTGCCAGCAGCAGAGACAGGGTTGGAGAGACCCAGTACTTC. Protein sequence: CASSRDRVGETQYF.

The chain combines TRBV20-1 with TRBJ2-7; perhaps TRBD2 as D (5 bases). The germline V and J ends were trimmed by 3 bases and 4 bases, with 13 bases remaining between them. The CDR3 spans 13 residues. Germline V gives CDR1 DFQATT, CDR2 SNEGSKA (reference sequence). In nucleotides, the CDR3 is TGCAGTGCTAGTTTGCAGCCGGGGTACGAGCAGTACTTC. It encodes CSASLQPGYEQYF.

The chain combines TRBV5-1 with TRBJ2-5; 7 bases map to TRBD1. The V and J ends lost 4 bases and 4 bases, in that order; junction bases with no gene match: 7. This CDR3 region has 14 residues. Germline V gives CDR1 SGHRS, CDR2 YFSETQ. CDR3 loop: CASSRTGRGETQYF. As DNA, the CDR3 is TGCGCCAGCAGCCGGACAGGCCGGGGAGAGACCCAGTACTTC.

The CDR3, as DNA: TGCGCCAGCAGCCCGTGGACTAGCGGGGGGCTCTACAATGAGCAGTTCTTC. It codes for CASSPWTSGGLYNEQFF. The chain joins TRBV4-3 to TRBJ2-1; TRBD2 agrees at 14 bases. After removal of 4 bases from V and 3 bases from J, the junction contained 5 bases not matched to a gene. The CDR3 runs 17 residues. Per the germline V gene, CDR1 is LGHNA and CDR2 is YSLEER.

A few counts support this clone. This chain joins TRBV7-8 and TRBJ2-7; tentatively, D is TRBD2 (5 bases). Germline CDR1 and CDR2: SGHVS and FQNEAQ. The CDR3 has 15 residues. V was shortened by 4 bases and J by 3 bases, with 16 bases between the two germline ends. The CDR3 spells CASSSGAAAVYEQYF. CDR3 DNA: TGTGCCAGCAGCTCAGGAGCGGCAGCAGTCTACGAGCAGTACTTC.

The chain links TRBV5-1 to TRBJ2-3; 9 positions match TRBD2. The CDR3 runs to 16 residues. Germline CDR1 is SGHRS and CDR2 is YFSETQ. The J segment lost 3 bases and the V segment lost 1 base, leaving 6 bases of the junction unmatched. The CDR3 loop is CASSLSSGKGTDTQYF. The DNA of the CDR3 is TGCGCCAGCAGCTTGTCTAGCGGGAAAGGTACAGATACGCAGTATTTT.

V and J are TRBV12-3 or TRBV12-4 and TRBJ1-4; a possible D gene is TRBD1 (6 bases). The J call is uncertain, as TRBJ2-2 better fits the DNA end. The CDR3 totals 13 residues. The CDR3 spells CASSSPDRGELFF. CDR3 coding DNA: TGTGCCAGCAGTTCACCCGACAGGGGGGAGCTGTTTTTT.

The rearrangement joins TRBV7-9 to TRBJ2-2; the D gene is possibly TRBD1 (5 bases). This CDR3 is 15 amino acids long. The V end was cut by 1 base, the J end by 1 base, with 7 bases between. Looked up from germline, CDR1 is SEHNR and CDR2 is FQNEAQ (reference sequence). The CDR3 sequence: CASSLVDKNTGELFF. CDR3 bases: TGTGCCAGCAGCTTAGTGGACAAGAACACCGGGGAGCTGTTTTTT.

This clone came up once. The chain is built from TRBV5-6 and TRBJ2-7, with 8 bases fitting TRBD1. There are 18 residues in the CDR3. With V trimmed by 3 bases and J by 2 bases, 16 bases remained unmatched. Germline CDR1 reads SGHDT; CDR2 reads YYEEEE. CDR3 sequence: CASSSGAHRGRGAYEQYF. CDR3 sequence (DNA): TGTGCCAGCAGCTCTGGGGCACACAGGGGGAGAGGGGCCTACGAGCAGTACTTC. Full variable domain (rest looked up from reference TRBV5-6 and TRBJ2-7): DAGVTQSPTHLIKTRGQQVTLRCSPKSGHDTVSWYQQALGQGPQFIFQYYEEEERQRGNFPDRFSGHQFPNYSSELNVNALLLGDSALYLCASSSGAHRGRGAYEQYFGPGTRLTVT.

This clone was observed once. V and J are TRBV5-1 and TRBJ1-2; the D is unclear. Looked up from germline, CDR1 is SGHRS and CDR2 is YFSETQ. The CDR3 has 14 amino acids. With 1 base removed from V and 6 bases from J, the gap between germline ends came to 13 bases. CDR3 sequence: CASSLSDTSDGYTF. CDR3 bases: TGCGCCAGCAGCTTGTCAGACACTTCCGATGGCTACACCTTC.

The V and J genes are TRBV30 and TRBJ1-2; 10 nucleotides agree with TRBD1. This CDR3 is built from 18 residues. V was clipped by 2 bases and J by 3 bases; unmatched bases: 15. The germline V gene has CDR1 GTSNPN and CDR2 SVGIG (reference sequence). The CDR3 is CAWSRHLTGTGAHYGYTF. The CDR3 nucleotides are TGTGCCTGGAGTCGACACTTGACCGGGACAGGGGCCCACTATGGCTACACCTTC.

J is TRBJ2-7 and V is TRBV7-3; 7 nucleotides line up with TRBD2. The V gene's germline CDR1 is SGHTA and CDR2 FQGTGA. The CDR3 runs to 13 residues. Trimming cost V 1 base and J 7 bases; bases outside gene matches: 4. The CDR3 protein is CASSLSREGEQYF. In nucleotides, the CDR3 is TGTGCCAGCAGCTTAAGCAGGGAGGGGGAGCAGTACTTC.

This chain uses TRBV7-2 with TRBJ1-2, with 7 bases that match TRBD1. CDR1 and CDR2 from the germline V gene are SGHTA and FQGNSA. This CDR3 spans 14 amino acids. The V and J ends lost 8 bases and 2 bases, in that order; junction bases with no gene match: 8. The CDR3 protein is CASRPGQENYGYTF. The CDR3 DNA follows: TGTGCCAGCCGCCCCGGACAGGAGAACTATGGCTACACCTTC.

This chain uses TRBV12-3 or TRBV12-4 with TRBJ2-5, with D perhaps matching TRBD2 (5 bases). The CDR3 covers 13 residues. Between the trimmed V and J ends, which lost 3 bases and 8 bases, there was a span of 13 bases. The CDR3 nucleotides read TGTGCCAGCAGTTTTTACGGGGAAGCTACCCAGTACTTC. It translates to CASSFYGEATQYF.

V usage is TRBV15 and J usage is TRBJ1-2, with TRBD1 as a possible D gene (5 bases). Between the trimmed V and J ends, which lost 0 bases and 4 bases, there was a span of 12 bases. Germline V gives CDR1 LNHNV, CDR2 YYDKDF (reference sequence). The CDR3 contains 15 residues. Here the CDR3 reads CATSRDRSQGYGYTF. The CDR3 DNA sequence: TGTGCCACCAGCAGAGATCGTAGTCAGGGCTATGGCTACACCTTC.

V gene TRBV5-1 combines with J gene TRBJ1-4; 10 bases fit TRBD1. V was clipped by 4 bases and J by 2 bases; unmatched bases: 2. The CDR3 covers 15 residues. Germline CDR1 is SGHRS and CDR2 is YFSETQ. The CDR3 loop is CASSPTGGTNEKLFF. Here the CDR3 DNA reads TGCGCCAGCAGCCCGACAGGGGGCACTAATGAAAAACTGTTTTTT.

The CDR3 spells CASSSAGQGSNQPQHF. In DNA form, the CDR3 reads TGTGCCAGCAGTTCCGCGGGACAGGGTAGCAATCAGCCCCAGCATTTT. The J gene is TRBJ1-5, the V gene TRBV6-5; 9 nucleotides agree with TRBD1. Germline CDR1 MNHEY, CDR2 SVGAGI. With 4 bases clipped from V and 0 bases from J, the junction kept 4 bases outside the gene matches. The CDR3 is 16 residues long.

The CDR3 spells CAWRTGTGNYGYTF. CDR3 sequence (DNA): TGTGCCTGGAGGACAGGGACGGGTAACTATGGCTACACCTTC. V is TRBV30 and J is TRBJ1-2, with TRBD1 identical over 7 bases. The CDR3 sequence is 14 residues long. V lost 3 bases to trimming and J lost 1 base; unmatched junction nucleotides: 5. Germline CDR1 is GTSNPN and CDR2 is SVGIG (reference sequence).

A single count supports this clone. The chain couples TRBV6-5 to TRBJ1-5; 8 bases align to TRBD1. CDR1 and CDR2 (germline): MNHEY, SVGAGI. CDR3 length: 14 amino acids. With V trimmed by 6 bases and J by 7 bases, 8 bases remained unmatched. CDR3 loop: CASRLDRVSQPQHF. The CDR3, as DNA: TGTGCCAGCAGGCTGGACAGGGTAAGCCAGCCCCAGCATTTT.

About this clone: Sequence at one end of the junction differs from germline and may be a read error. This rearrangement joins TRBV10-3 to TRBJ1-3; D is unresolved. Germline V gene lookup returns CDR1 ENHRY and CDR2 SYGVKD. The CDR3 is 15 amino acids. In nucleotides, the CDR3 is TGTGCTATCACCACTAATACGGGTGGAGGAAACACCATATATTTT. It is translated as CAITTNTGGGNTIYF.

The genes are TRBV27 and TRBJ1-2; tentative D call: TRBD1 (6 bases). V lost 6 bases and J 7 bases, leaving 27 bases between the germline ends. CDR1 is MNHEY, CDR2 SMNVEV, per germline (reference sequence). The CDR3 totals 17 residues. For the CDR3, the DNA is TGTGCCAGCAGCTCCCTAAAGGGAAAGGGGGTCGCGGGTGGCTACACCTTC. It specifies CASSSLKGKGVAGGYTF.

This clone was found many times. This rearrangement joins TRBV4-1 to TRBJ1-1; D possibly corresponds to TRBD1 (6 bases). Trimming shortened V by 1 base and J by 0 bases, and 18 bases separated the two germline ends. This CDR3 is 18 amino acids long. The germline V gene has CDR1 MGHRA and CDR2 YSYEKL. The CDR3 spells CASSQGGRGGDLNTEAFF. The CDR3 region has the DNA TGCGCCAGCAGCCAAGGGGGCCGCGGGGGCGACCTGAACACTGAAGCTTTCTTT.